The 16 T cell receptor beta chains listed next were all sequenced from one sample in a study of blood T cell repertoires in COVID-19. The table came from immunoSEQ multiplex PCR; TCRdb's copy has only in-frame clones and leaves some out. This table holds 45,000 to 55,000 clones, around 92% found once. The sample comprised peripheral blood. These receptors originate from a human donor in a cohort sampled during active COVID-19.

Relative to its sample, this clone is medium-sized. The chain carries TRBV14 and TRBJ2-3, with 10 bases identical to TRBD2. This CDR3 has 16 amino acids. Germline V gene lookup returns CDR1 SGHDN and CDR2 FVKESK. V dropped 2 bases and J dropped 4; count of bases not matched to a gene: 6. The CDR3: CASSQRTSGGADTQYF. CDR3 nucleotide sequence: TGTGCCAGCAGCCAAAGGACTAGCGGCGGCGCAGATACGCAGTATTTT.

CDR3 DNA: TGCGCCAGCAGCTTGGGACAGGGGGCCTATGGCTACACCTTC. Its translation is CASSLGQGAYGYTF. The chain uses TRBV5-1 and TRBJ1-2; 10 bases agree with TRBD1. Germline V gives CDR1 SGHRS, CDR2 YFSETQ. The ends lost 0 bases at V and 4 bases at J; junction bases unmatched: 0. The CDR3 consists of 14 residues.

The chain is built from TRBV7-2 and TRBJ2-7; D not certain. V was cut by 5 bases and J by 4 bases, with 9 bases left in between. Germline values: CDR1 SGHTA, CDR2 FQGNSA. The CDR3 length is 12 residues. The CDR3 region has the DNA TGTGCCAGCAGCGAGATTCTGTACGAGCAGTACTTC. Translation: CASSEILYEQYF.

The chain carries TRBV7-9 and TRBJ1-5; 8 bases fit TRBD1. V gave up 5 bases and J gave up 4 bases; unmatched junction bases: 7. Germline CDR1 and CDR2: SEHNR and FQNEAQ (reference sequence). This CDR3 is 15 amino acids long. In nucleotides, the CDR3 is TGTGCCAGCAGCGGACAGGGACAGGCAAATCAGCCCCAGCATTTT. The encoded protein is CASSGQGQANQPQHF.

The chain uses TRBV2 and TRBJ1-5; D unclear. CDR1 and CDR2 from the germline V gene are SNHLY and FYNNEI. The CDR3 extends over 13 amino acids. Trimming stripped 11 bases from V and 0 bases from J, with 11 bases between. DNA of the CDR3: TGTGCCGGGAGTCAGGATAGCAATCAGCCCCAGCATTTT. This sequence encodes CAGSQDSNQPQHF.

The rearrangement links TRBV13 to TRBJ1-4, with 10 nucleotides matching TRBD1. The CDR3 runs to 17 residues. With V trimmed by 5 bases and J by 4 bases, 10 bases remained unmatched. The germline CDR1 and CDR2 sequences are PRHDT and FYEKMQ (reference sequence). The DNA of the CDR3 is TGTGCCAGCAGCCTCCGGGACAGGGGTTGGGATAATGAAAAACTGTTTTTT. Translated, it gives CASSLRDRGWDNEKLFF.

The rearrangement joins TRBV28 to TRBJ1-5; TRBD1 is a possible D gene (5 bases). The CDR3 has 13 residues. Deletions cut 5 bases from V and 7 bases from J, with 12 bases between. Looked up from germline, CDR1 is MDHEN and CDR2 is SYDVKM. CDR3 DNA sequence: TGTGCCAGCAGTCTATACAGGAGACAGCCCCAGCATTTT. Protein product: CASSLYRRQPQHF.

This chain connects TRBV7-2 to TRBJ2-3; a weak D match, TRBD1 (5 bases). Germline-derived CDR1 and CDR2 are SGHTA and FQGNSA. This CDR3 is 14 amino acids long. V gave up 5 bases and J gave up 2 bases, with 11 bases separating them. CDR3 amino acids: CASSEVGPTDTQYF. The CDR3 bases are TGTGCCAGCAGCGAGGTGGGGCCCACAGATACGCAGTATTTT.

J is TRBJ2-6 and V is TRBV6-6, with TRBD2 identical over 7 bases. Germline V gene sequence: CDR1 MNHNY, CDR2 SVGAGI (reference sequence). CDR3 length: 14 residues. J gave up 2 bases and V 10 bases, and 5 bases lay outside the gene matches. This CDR3 is CATPAGPGANVLTF. CDR3 sequence (DNA): TGTGCCACTCCAGCGGGGCCTGGGGCCAACGTCCTGACTTTC.

This chain links TRBV19 with TRBJ1-1; 8 bases map to TRBD1. CDR1 is LNHDA, CDR2 SQIVND, per germline (reference sequence). The trim removed 5 bases at V and 0 bases at J, leaving 8 bases unmatched. The CDR3 extends over 16 amino acids. The CDR3 sequence: CASSSLTGGMNTEAFF. In nucleotides, the CDR3 is TGTGCCAGTAGTTCACTCACAGGGGGAATGAACACTGAAGCTTTCTTT.

The chain employs TRBV4-1 and TRBJ2-2, with D hard to call. The V end lost 5 bases, the J end lost 5 bases, and 12 bases lay between the germline ends. This CDR3 is built from 14 residues. CDR1 is MGHRA and CDR2 is YSYEKL in the germline V gene. In DNA, the CDR3 is TGCGCCAGCAGCTCTCTCGCTCGGACCGGGGAGCTGTTTTTT. Encoded protein: CASSSLARTGELFF.

The chain employs TRBV6-5 and TRBJ2-3; D not resolved. The germline V gene has CDR1 MNHEY and CDR2 SVGAGI. V was pared by 5 bases and J by 1 base, with 13 bases between. The CDR3 runs to 15 residues. Here the CDR3 DNA reads TGTGCCAGCAGTCCCCCTAGGTCGGGCACAGATACGCAGTATTTT. Translating gives CASSPPRSGTDTQYF.

J is TRBJ1-6 and V is TRBV7-2; D gene ambiguous. The CDR3 covers 15 residues. Germline V gene lookup returns CDR1 SGHTA and CDR2 FQGNSA. V lost 1 base to trimming and J lost 7 bases, with 11 bases between them. CDR3 sequence reads: CASSLGASQNSPLHF. For the CDR3, the DNA is TGTGCCAGCAGCTTAGGGGCCAGTCAGAATTCACCCCTCCACTTT.

The chain couples TRBV19 to TRBJ2-3; a weak D match, TRBD1 (5 bases). The germline V and J ends were trimmed by 8 bases and 5 bases, with 14 bases remaining between them. This CDR3 region has 13 residues. Germline values: CDR1 LNHDA, CDR2 SQIVND (reference sequence). The CDR3 sequence: CASSSGQGDTQYF. The DNA for the CDR3 is TGTGCCAGTTCGTCAGGGCAAGGAGATACGCAGTATTTT.

The V and J genes are TRBV2 and TRBJ2-1; D may be TRBD2 (6 bases). Germline CDR1 reads SNHLY; CDR2 reads FYNNEI. The CDR3 runs 15 residues. V lost 6 bases and J 3 bases, leaving 15 bases between the germline ends. This CDR3 is CASRVGGRNYNEQFF. The CDR3 DNA reads as TGTGCCAGCAGAGTTGGGGGGAGAAACTACAATGAGCAGTTCTTC.

This clone was seen just once. The genes are TRBV6-5 and TRBJ2-7, with TRBD2 identical over 11 bases. The CDR3 contains 15 residues. After removal of 6 bases from V and 2 bases from J, the junction contained 6 bases not matched to a gene. Looked up from germline, CDR1 is MNHEY and CDR2 is SVGAGI. The DNA for the CDR3 is TGTGCCAGCAGCTTGAGACTAGCGGGGCCCTACGAGCAGTACTTC. Protein sequence: CASSLRLAGPYEQYF.